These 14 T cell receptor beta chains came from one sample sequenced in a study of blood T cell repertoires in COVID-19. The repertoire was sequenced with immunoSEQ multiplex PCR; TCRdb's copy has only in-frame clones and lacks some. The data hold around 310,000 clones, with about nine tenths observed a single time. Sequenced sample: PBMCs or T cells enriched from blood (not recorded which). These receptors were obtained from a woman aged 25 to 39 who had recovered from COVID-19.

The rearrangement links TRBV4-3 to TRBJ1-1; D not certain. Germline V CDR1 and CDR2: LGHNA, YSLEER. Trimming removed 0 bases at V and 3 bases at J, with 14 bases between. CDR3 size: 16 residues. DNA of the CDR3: TGCGCCAGCAGCCAAGAGAGAAGACTTCTTTACACTGAAGCTTTCTTT. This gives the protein CASSQERRLLYTEAFF.

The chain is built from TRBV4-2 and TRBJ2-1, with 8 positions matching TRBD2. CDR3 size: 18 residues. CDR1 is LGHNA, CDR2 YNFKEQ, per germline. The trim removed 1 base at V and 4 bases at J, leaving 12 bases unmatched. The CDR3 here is CASSQGLLQAGVYNEQFF. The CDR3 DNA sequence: TGTGCCAGCAGCCAAGGGCTACTACAAGCGGGAGTGTACAATGAGCAGTTCTTC.

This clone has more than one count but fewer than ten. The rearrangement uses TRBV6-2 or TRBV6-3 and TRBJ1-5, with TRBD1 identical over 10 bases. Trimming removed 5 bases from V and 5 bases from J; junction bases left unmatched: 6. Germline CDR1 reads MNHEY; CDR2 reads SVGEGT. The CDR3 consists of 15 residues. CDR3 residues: CASSTGTGDHQPQHF. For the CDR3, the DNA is TGTGCCAGCAGTACCGGGACAGGGGACCATCAGCCCCAGCATTTT.

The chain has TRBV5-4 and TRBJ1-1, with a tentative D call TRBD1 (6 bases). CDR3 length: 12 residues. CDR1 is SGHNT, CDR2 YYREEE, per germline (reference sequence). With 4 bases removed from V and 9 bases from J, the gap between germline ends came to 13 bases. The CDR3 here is CASSPIQGKAFF. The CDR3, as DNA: TGTGCCAGCAGCCCGATCCAGGGGAAAGCTTTCTTT.

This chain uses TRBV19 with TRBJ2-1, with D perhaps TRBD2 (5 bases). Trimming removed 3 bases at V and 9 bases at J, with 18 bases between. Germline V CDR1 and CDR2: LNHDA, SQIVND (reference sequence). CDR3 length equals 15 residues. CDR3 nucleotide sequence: TGTGCCAGTAGTATCCCGGGATTTAGAGGTGCTGAGCAGTTCTTC. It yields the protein CASSIPGFRGAEQFF.

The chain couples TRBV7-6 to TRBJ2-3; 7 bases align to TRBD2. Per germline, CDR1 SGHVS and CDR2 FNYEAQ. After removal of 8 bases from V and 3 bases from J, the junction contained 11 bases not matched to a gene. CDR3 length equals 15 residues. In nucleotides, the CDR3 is TGTGCCAGCGTCGCAACGCGGGAGAATACAGATACGCAGTATTTT. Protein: CASVATRENTDTQYF.

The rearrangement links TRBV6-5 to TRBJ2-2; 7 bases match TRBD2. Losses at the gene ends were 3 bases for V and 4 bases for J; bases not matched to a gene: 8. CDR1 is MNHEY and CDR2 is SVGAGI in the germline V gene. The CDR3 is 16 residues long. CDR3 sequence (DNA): TGTGCCAGCAGTTATCTGCGGGAGTATGGCACCGGGGAGCTGTTTTTT. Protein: CASSYLREYGTGELFF.

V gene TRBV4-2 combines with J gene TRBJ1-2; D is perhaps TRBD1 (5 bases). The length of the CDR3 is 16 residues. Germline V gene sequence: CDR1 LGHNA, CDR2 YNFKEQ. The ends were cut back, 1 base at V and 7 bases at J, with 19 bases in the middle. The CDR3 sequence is CASSQGGREAGVGYTF. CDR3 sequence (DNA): TGTGCCAGCAGCCAAGGGGGACGGGAGGCGGGAGTTGGCTACACCTTC.

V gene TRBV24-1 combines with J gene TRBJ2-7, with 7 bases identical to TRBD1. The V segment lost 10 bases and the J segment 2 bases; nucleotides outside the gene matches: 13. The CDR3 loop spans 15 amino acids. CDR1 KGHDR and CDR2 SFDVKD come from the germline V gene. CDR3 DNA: TGTGCCACTAACAAGTTGGTAGGGGGCACCTACGAGCAGTACTTC. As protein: CATNKLVGGTYEQYF.

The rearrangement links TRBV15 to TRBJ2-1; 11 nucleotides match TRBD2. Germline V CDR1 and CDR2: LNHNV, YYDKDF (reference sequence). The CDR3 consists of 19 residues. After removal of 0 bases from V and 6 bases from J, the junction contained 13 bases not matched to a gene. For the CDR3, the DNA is TGTGCCACCAGCAGAGATGGGTTAGCGGGAGGGGTTTGGGGCAATGAGCAGTTCTTC. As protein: CATSRDGLAGGVWGNEQFF. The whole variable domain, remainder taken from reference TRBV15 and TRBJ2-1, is DAMVIQNPRYQVTQFGKPVTLSCSQTLNHNVMYWYQQKSSQAPKLLFHYYDKDFNNEADTPDNFQSRRPNTSFCFLDIRSPGLGDTAMYLCATSRDGLAGGVWGNEQFFGPGTRLTVL.

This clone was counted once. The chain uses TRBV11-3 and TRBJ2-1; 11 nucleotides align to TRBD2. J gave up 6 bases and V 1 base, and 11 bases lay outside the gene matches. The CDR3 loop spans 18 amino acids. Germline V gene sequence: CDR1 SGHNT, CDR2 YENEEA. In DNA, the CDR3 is TGTGCCAGCAGCTTAGTTGGTACTAGCGGGAGTACGTTCAATGAGCAGTTCTTC. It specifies CASSLVGTSGSTFNEQFF.

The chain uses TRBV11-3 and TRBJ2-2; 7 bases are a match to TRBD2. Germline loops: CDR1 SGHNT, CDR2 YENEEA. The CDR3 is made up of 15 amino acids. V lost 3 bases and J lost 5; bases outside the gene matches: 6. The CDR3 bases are TGTGCCAGCAGCTTGGAGGGAGGGCAAACCGGGGAGCTGTTTTTT. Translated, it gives CASSLEGGQTGELFF.

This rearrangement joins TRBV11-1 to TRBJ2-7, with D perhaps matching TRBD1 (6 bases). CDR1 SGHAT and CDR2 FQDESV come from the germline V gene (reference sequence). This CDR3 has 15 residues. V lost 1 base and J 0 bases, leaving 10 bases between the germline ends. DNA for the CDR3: TGTGCCAGCAGCTTAGGGTCGACAGGCTCCTACGAGCAGTACTTC. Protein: CASSLGSTGSYEQYF.

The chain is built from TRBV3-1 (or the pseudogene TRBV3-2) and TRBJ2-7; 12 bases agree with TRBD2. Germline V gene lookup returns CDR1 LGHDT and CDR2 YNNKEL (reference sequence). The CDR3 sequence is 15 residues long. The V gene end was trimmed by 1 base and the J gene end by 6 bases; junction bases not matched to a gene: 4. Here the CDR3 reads CASSQGLAGVGEQYF. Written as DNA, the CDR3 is TGTGCCAGCAGCCAAGGACTAGCGGGAGTTGGCGAGCAGTACTTC.